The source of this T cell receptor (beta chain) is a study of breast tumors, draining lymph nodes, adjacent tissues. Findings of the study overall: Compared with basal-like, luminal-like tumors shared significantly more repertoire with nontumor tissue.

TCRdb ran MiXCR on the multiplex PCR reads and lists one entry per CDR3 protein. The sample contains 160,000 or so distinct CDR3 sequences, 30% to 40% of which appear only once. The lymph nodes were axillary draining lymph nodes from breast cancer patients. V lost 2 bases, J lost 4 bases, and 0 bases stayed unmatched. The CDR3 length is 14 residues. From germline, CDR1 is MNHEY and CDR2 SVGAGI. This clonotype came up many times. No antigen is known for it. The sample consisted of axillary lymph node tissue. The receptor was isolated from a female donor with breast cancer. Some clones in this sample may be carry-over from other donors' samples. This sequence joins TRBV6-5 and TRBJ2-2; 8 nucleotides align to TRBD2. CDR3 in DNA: TGTGCCAGCAGTTACAGCGGGGGCACCGGGGAGCTGTTTTTT. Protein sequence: CASSYSGGTGELFF.